Shown below are 18 T cell receptor beta chains from a single sample sequenced in a study of T cell changes during pregnancy in multiple sclerosis. Produced via immunoSEQ multiplex PCR; TCRdb's table is partial and in-frame only. Here the sample spans approximately 32,000 clones, 85% to 90% being singletons. Source: CD8+ T cells from peripheral blood mononuclear cells, taken in the second trimester of pregnancy. These receptors were obtained from a female donor with multiple sclerosis, enrolled in a pregnancy study.

The V call is TRBV9, the J call TRBJ2-1, with 7 positions matching TRBD2. The V gene end was trimmed by 2 bases and the J gene end by 2 bases; junction bases not matched to a gene: 4. Germline V gene sequence: CDR1 SGDLS, CDR2 YYNGEE. This CDR3 spans 15 amino acids. CDR3 DNA: TGTGCCAGCAGCGTCACGGGGGGAGCCTACAATGAGCAGTTCTTC. As protein: CASSVTGGAYNEQFF.

A single count supports this clone. The V and J genes are TRBV6-1 and TRBJ1-5, with TRBD1 matching over 9 bases. With V trimmed by 7 bases and J by 4 bases, 8 bases remained unmatched. The CDR3 has 15 amino acids. In germline, CDR1 is MNHNS, CDR2 SASEGT. The CDR3 loop is CASNPWTGENQPQHF. The CDR3 nucleotides read TGTGCCAGCAATCCCTGGACAGGGGAGAATCAGCCCCAGCATTTT.

The rearrangement links TRBV11-2 to TRBJ2-1; perhaps TRBD2 as D (5 bases). V was clipped by 2 bases and J by 10 bases, with 6 bases between them. CDR3 length: 11 residues. CDR1 is SGHAT, CDR2 FQNNGV, per germline. In DNA, the CDR3 is TGTGCCAGCAGCTTACGGGAAGAGCAGTTCTTC. The encoded protein is CASSLREEQFF.

V usage is TRBV10-2 and J usage is TRBJ2-3, with D uncertain. This CDR3 region has 19 residues. Trimming left V 0 bases short and J 1 base short, with 20 bases between. CDR1 and CDR2 (germline): WSHSY, SAAADI. The CDR3, as DNA: TGCGCCAGCAGTGAGTCTTTTGGAAGTCGGGTAGTGGGCACAGATACGCAGTATTTT. Translating gives CASSESFGSRVVGTDTQYF.

The gene calls are TRBV5-1 and TRBJ2-7, with TRBD1 identical over 8 bases. CDR1 and CDR2 from the germline V gene are SGHRS and YFSETQ. This CDR3 comprises 15 residues. The V gene end was trimmed by 4 bases and the J gene end by 4 bases; junction bases not matched to a gene: 10. The CDR3 loop is CASSPRTGLGYEQYF. The CDR3 nucleotides are TGCGCCAGCAGCCCCAGGACAGGGCTGGGGTACGAGCAGTACTTC.

V usage is TRBV5-1 and J usage is TRBJ2-3, with 11 positions matching TRBD2. J lost 1 base, V lost 0 bases, and 10 bases had no gene match. This CDR3 comprises 19 residues. Per the germline V gene, CDR1 is SGHRS and CDR2 is YFSETQ. The CDR3 region is CASSLGALAGGPRTDTQYF. DNA for the CDR3: TGCGCCAGCAGCTTGGGGGCGTTAGCGGGGGGGCCGCGCACAGATACGCAGTATTTT.

V gene TRBV9 combines with J gene TRBJ2-1; 10 nucleotides align to TRBD1. V shed 4 bases and J 8 bases; nucleotides not matched to a gene: 9. CDR3 size: 15 residues. Germline CDR1 and CDR2: SGDLS and YYNGEE. The CDR3 is CASSPRDRGGDEQFF. The DNA for the CDR3 is TGTGCCAGCAGCCCGAGGGACAGGGGAGGGGATGAGCAGTTCTTC.

This clone is a singleton in its sample. The chain joins TRBV9 to TRBJ1-2, with TRBD1 as a possible D gene (5 bases). The CDR3 has 12 residues. CDR1 is SGDLS, CDR2 YYNGEE, per germline. V was clipped by 5 bases and J by 8 bases, with 13 bases between them. CDR3 in amino acids: CASSSRGDGYTF. The CDR3 nucleotides read TGTGCCAGCAGTTCCCGGGGGGACGGCTACACCTTC.

V gene TRBV4-1 combines with J gene TRBJ2-1, with TRBD2 identical over 12 bases. The V segment lost 4 bases and the J segment 3 bases; nucleotides outside the gene matches: 7. The CDR3 is 17 residues long. Germline values: CDR1 MGHRA, CDR2 YSYEKL. CDR3 sequence reads: CASSPPGLAGIYNEQFF. In DNA, the CDR3 is TGCGCCAGCAGCCCCCCGGGACTAGCGGGTATCTACAATGAGCAGTTCTTC.

This chain connects TRBV5-1 to TRBJ2-1, with 10 positions matching TRBD2. Germline V gene sequence: CDR1 SGHRS, CDR2 YFSETQ. This CDR3 comprises 18 residues. V gave up 0 bases and J gave up 2 bases; unmatched junction bases: 8. The CDR3 sequence: CASSLASGRALTYNEQFF. The CDR3, as DNA: TGCGCCAGCAGCTTGGCGAGCGGGAGGGCCTTAACCTACAATGAGCAGTTCTTC.

This clone has only one observation. The chain is built from TRBV7-9 and TRBJ2-2; TRBD2 aligns across 11 bases. The trim removed 5 bases at V and 5 bases at J, leaving 13 bases unmatched. CDR3 size: 18 residues. Germline V gives CDR1 SEHNR, CDR2 FQNEAQ (reference sequence). CDR3 bases: TGTGCCAGCAGCCCGGGACTAGCGGTCCAAAGAGGGACCGGGGAGCTGTTTTTT. It codes for CASSPGLAVQRGTGELFF.

This chain joins TRBV6-5 and TRBJ2-7, with no clear D. V was pared by 3 bases and J by 3 bases, with 9 bases between. The germline V gene has CDR1 MNHEY and CDR2 SVGAGI. The CDR3 loop spans 13 amino acids. CDR3 protein: CASSYYGDYEQYF. Here the CDR3 DNA reads TGTGCCAGCAGTTATTACGGAGACTACGAGCAGTACTTC.

The V gene is TRBV27, the J gene TRBJ2-5; 8 nucleotides line up with TRBD2. The trim removed 6 bases at V and 5 bases at J, leaving 11 bases unmatched. Germline assignment: CDR1 MNHEY and CDR2 SMNVEV (reference sequence). This CDR3 contains 15 residues. The CDR3 nucleotides read TGTGCCAGCAGCCTCACCTCGGGGGGGGAGGAGACCCAGTACTTC. It yields the protein CASSLTSGGEETQYF.

This clone appeared once. The V and J genes are TRBV15 and TRBJ1-2; 10 nucleotides agree with TRBD1. CDR1 and CDR2 (germline): LNHNV, YYDKDF (reference sequence). V shed 5 bases and J 3 bases; nucleotides not matched to a gene: 18. The CDR3 contains 19 residues. For the CDR3, the DNA is TGTGCCACCAGCCCCAACTCGCCCCAGGGACAGGGGTTCGACTATGGCTACACCTTC. It is translated as CATSPNSPQGQGFDYGYTF.

V gene TRBV4-1 combines with J gene TRBJ2-7, with 9 nucleotides matching TRBD1. Germline V CDR1 and CDR2: MGHRA, YSYEKL. V shed 1 base, J shed 2 bases, and the junction held 3 bases outside the gene matches. CDR3 size: 15 residues. The CDR3 coding sequence is TGCGCCAGCAGCCAAGGGACAGGGGTCACCTACGAGCAGTACTTC. Its protein product is CASSQGTGVTYEQYF.

The chain joins TRBV5-6 to TRBJ2-5, with TRBD2 identical over 7 bases. The CDR3 covers 16 residues. Trimming took 1 base from V and 3 from J; bases not matched to a gene: 9. Germline assignment: CDR1 SGHDT and CDR2 YYEEEE. CDR3 sequence (DNA): TGTGCCAGCAGCTTGTGGCACAGCGGGGAAAAAGAGACCCAGTACTTC. Translated, it gives CASSLWHSGEKETQYF.

The chain links TRBV30 to TRBJ2-7; the match to TRBD2 covers 8 bases. This CDR3 comprises 14 residues. Per the germline V gene, CDR1 is GTSNPN and CDR2 is SVGIG (reference sequence). V was pared by 2 bases and J by 3 bases, with 6 bases of the junction left unmatched. The CDR3 reads CAWSTSSGGYEQYF. In nucleotides, the CDR3 is TGTGCCTGGAGTACTTCAAGCGGGGGCTACGAGCAGTACTTC.

The V gene is TRBV2, the J gene TRBJ2-5, with 11 nucleotides matching TRBD2. CDR1 is SNHLY, CDR2 FYNNEI, per germline. CDR3 size: 15 residues. Trimming cost V 8 bases and J 1 base; bases outside gene matches: 6. The CDR3 loop reads CASSTSGSSQETQYF. The CDR3 DNA sequence: TGTGCCAGCTCCACTAGCGGGAGTTCCCAAGAGACCCAGTACTTC.